This T cell receptor (beta chain) appears in the sequencing data of a study of CD8 T cells in ankylosing spondylitis. This CDR3 is built from 15 residues. Unmatched junction bases numbered 11, after V lost 4 bases and J lost 8 bases. CDR1 is LGHNT, CDR2 FRNRAP, per germline. Ten or more counts support this clonotype. As yet, its antigen is unknown. General study findings and limits: Relatively scarce in peripheral blood, disease-linked clones were CD8+. A motif of eight or nine highly homologous TCR beta variants was seen as apparently characteristic of ankylosing spondylitis blood. Disease-linked clones reportedly showed significant enrichment in matched ankylosing spondylitis synovial fluid.

Via MiXCR, TCRdb re-called the 5' RACE reads, giving one row per CDR3 protein. The sample records 150,000 or so distinct CDR3 sequences, just over 9.5% being singletons. V is TRBV12-5 and J is TRBJ2-1; 7 bases agree with TRBD2. The sequence was collected from a female donor with ankylosing spondylitis or in good health (not recorded which). Material for sequencing was blood, either unsorted or a sorted T cell fraction (not recorded which). In nucleotides, the CDR3 is TGTGCTAGTGGTTCCCCCAACGAGGGAGGGGATGAGCAGTTCTTC. It yields the protein CASGSPNEGGDEQFF.